These T cell receptor beta chains were read from a single sample in a study of cytomegalovirus exposure and HLA in healthy donors. Clones were sequenced by immunoSEQ multiplex PCR, and TCRdb holds only the in-frame ones, with some missing. The data hold some 100,000 clones, with under 85% observed a single time. Material: PBMCs. The source of these receptors is a man in his forties or fifties in good health and CMV-seronegative. Each CDR3 is given with its conserved first and last residue. D genes are given only for firm matches. Expanded clones are given a class, and other clones once, few, many or no size at all.

CDR3aa | CDR3nt | v_gene | d_gene | j_gene | abundance
CASSTWDKHYEQYF | TGTGCCAGCAGTACCTGGGACAAGCACTACGAGCAGTACTTC | TRBV27 | - | TRBJ2-7 | -
CASFRGETTDTQYF | TGCGCCAGCTTTCGGGGGGAGACCACAGATACGCAGTATTTT | TRBV5-1 | TRBD2 | TRBJ2-3 | -
CASSLGGGRTSTDTQYF | TGTGCCAGTAGTCTTGGGGGGGGGCGAACTAGCACAGATACGCAGTATTTT | TRBV19 | - | TRBJ2-3 | -
CASSSRDRVTYGYTF | TGTGCCAGCAGTAGCCGGGACAGGGTAACCTATGGCTACACCTTC | TRBV6-5 | TRBD1 | TRBJ1-2 | few
CASSRAPGQGGGYTF | TGCGCCAGCAGCCGAGCACCGGGACAGGGTGGTGGCTACACCTTC | TRBV5-1 | TRBD1 | TRBJ1-2 | -
CASSPGTSGWSYNEQFF | TGTGCCAGCAGCCCAGGGACTAGCGGGTGGTCCTACAATGAGCAGTTCTTC | TRBV7-9 | TRBD2 | TRBJ2-1 | -
CASSLAVAGEFTDTQYF | TGCGCCAGCAGCTTGGCGGTAGCGGGGGAATTCACAGATACGCAGTATTTT | TRBV5-1 | TRBD2 | TRBJ2-3 | -
CASSFGDYYEQYF | TGTGCCAGCAGTTTTGGAGATTACTACGAGCAGTACTTC | TRBV6-5 | - | TRBJ2-7 | -
CASSRDSRNSPLHF | TGTGCCAGCAGTAGGGACAGTAGGAATTCACCCCTCCACTTT | TRBV2 | TRBD1 | TRBJ1-6 | -
CASSAGTTGNTQYF | TGTGCCAGCAGCGCCGGGACTACCGGGAATACGCAGTATTTT | TRBV7-2 | TRBD2 | TRBJ2-3 | few
CASSLLLAGGPHNEQFF | TGTGCCAGTAGTCTCCTCCTAGCGGGGGGACCTCACAATGAGCAGTTCTTC | TRBV19 | TRBD2 | TRBJ2-1 | few
CASSPTPQDTQYF | TGTGCCAGCAGCCCCACCCCACAAGATACGCAGTATTTT | TRBV5-4 | - | TRBJ2-3 | -
CAIIETVGRVRDNEQFF | TGTGCCATTATTGAGACGGTAGGACGCGTGAGGGACAATGAGCAGTTCTTC | TRBV10-3 | - | TRBJ2-1 | -
CASSLHLGETQYF | TGTGCCAGCAGCTTACACCTCGGGGAGACCCAGTACTTC | TRBV5-8 | - | TRBJ2-5 | -
CASSQEWTSINEQFF | TGCGCCAGCAGCCAAGAATGGACTAGCATTAATGAGCAGTTCTTC | TRBV4-3 | TRBD2 | TRBJ2-1 | -
CASNDLAGGNGAQYF | TGTGCCAGCAACGACCTAGCGGGGGGCAACGGGGCCCAGTACTTC | TRBV6-5 | TRBD2 | TRBJ2-5 | few
CASGPQGPNYGYTF | TGTGCTAGTGGCCCACAGGGGCCAAATTATGGCTACACCTTC | TRBV12-5 | TRBD1 | TRBJ1-2 | few
CSAAGTLSEQYF | TGCAGCGCCGCGGGGACTCTCTCCGAGCAGTACTTC | TRBV29-1 | - | TRBJ2-7 | few
CASSRQGLTLSGNTIYF | TGCGCCAGCAGCCGCCAGGGATTGACCCTCTCTGGAAACACCATATATTTT | TRBV4-1 | - | TRBJ1-3 | once